Sequencing of this TCR beta chain was carried out in a study of cytomegalovirus exposure and HLA in healthy donors. Use of 60 Vbeta and 13 Jbeta primers characterized the PCR. Assay: immunoSEQ multiplex PCR; the TCRdb copy retains only in-frame clones and omits some. The repertoire holds fewer than 150,000 clones, with approximately 70% as singletons. The CDR3 is made up of 14 amino acids. Germline assignment: CDR1 MNHEY and CDR2 SMNVEV (reference sequence). Losses at the gene ends were 5 bases for V and 6 bases for J; bases not matched to a gene: 7. Material for sequencing was PBMCs. The chain joins TRBV27 to TRBJ1-5; TRBD1 aligns across 7 bases. The receptor comes from a human donor in good health. Here the CDR3 reads CASSPGQIFQPQHF. CDR3 bases: TGTGCCAGCAGTCCGGGACAGATATTTCAGCCCCAGCATTTT.